The entry that follows covers one T cell receptor (beta chain) sequence. Seattle researchers signed up patients amid active infection and tracked them longitudinally. The data were taken from a study of blood T cell repertoires in COVID-19. Across the whole study: Sample material is recorded as cDNA or gDNA derived from T cells, B-cell-depleted T cells, or PBMCs.

The germline V gene has CDR1 MNHEY and CDR2 SVGAGI. V was pared by 1 base and J by 4 bases, with 16 bases between. This CDR3 is 16 amino acids long. Clones were sequenced by immunoSEQ multiplex PCR, and TCRdb holds only the in-frame ones, with some missing. The sample holds 250,000 to 350,000 clones, approximately 84% seen once. The sample taken for sequencing was peripheral blood. The chain joins TRBV6-5 to TRBJ1-1; D is possibly TRBD1 (5 bases). The receptor comes from a human donor with COVID-19, enrolled during active disease. The donor label of this sample is uncertain. The CDR3 DNA reads TGTGCCAGCAGTTACTTATGGGGGGGAAAGGGCACTGAAGCTTTCTTT. Translating gives CASSYLWGGKGTEAFF.